Listed below are T cell receptor beta chains from one sample, sequenced in a study of cytomegalovirus exposure and HLA in healthy donors. The repertoire was sequenced with immunoSEQ multiplex PCR; TCRdb's copy has only in-frame clones and lacks some. This table holds 95,000 to 100,000 clones, 76% found once. The sample consisted of PBMCs. Receptor source: a man between 35 and 55 years old in good health and CMV-seronegative. Both conserved end residues are part of each CDR3. A D gene is named only where the DNA matches it firmly.

j_call v_call d_call cdr3_aa
TRBJ2-1 TRBV7-9 . CASSLDTWEQFF
TRBJ2-7 TRBV11-1 . CASSLAISGQLYEQYF
TRBJ2-5 TRBV9 . CASSPGEGQETQYF
TRBJ2-1 TRBV6-6 TRBD2 CASSLLLAGGHNEQFF
TRBJ2-5 TRBV14 TRBD1 CASSRTGGETQYF
TRBJ1-5 TRBV7-9 . CSSSIGDQPQHF
TRBJ2-2 TRBV28 TRBD1 CASRLYRGDGELFF
TRBJ2-1 TRBV6-5 . CASSYLDRSYNEQFF
TRBJ2-2 TRBV5-1 TRBD1 CASTKGGTGINTGELFF
. TRBV11-2 . CASSLDLGRGIYEQYF
TRBJ1-3 TRBV6-5 TRBD1 CASSYNRGSSGNTIYF
TRBJ2-1 TRBV5-1 TRBD2 CASSFVTSGGYNEQFF
TRBJ2-5 TRBV4-1 . CASSQVRRNTEQETQYF
TRBJ2-5 TRBV2 . CASSDNQETQYF
TRBJ2-7 TRBV30 . CAWSRRDEQYF
TRBJ2-5 TRBV9 TRBD2 CASSVRASGGLYQETQYF
TRBJ2-3 TRBV14 . CASSSNGGISTDTQYF
TRBJ2-5 TRBV5-6 TRBD1 CASSGPPGQGVGEQYF
TRBJ1-2 TRBV9 . CASSVESGRGYFYTF
TRBJ1-1 TRBV19 . CASSINEANTEAFF
TRBJ2-7 TRBV27 . CASSWSAGPYEQYF
TRBJ1-1 TRBV11-3 . CASSLGTDANTEAFF
TRBJ1-2 TRBV28 . CASHLAREGVIGYTF
TRBJ1-2 TRBV5-5 . CASSLPGGNYGYTF
TRBJ2-3 TRBV7-2 . CASSRDFPSPTDTQYF
TRBJ1-1 TRBV7-2 . CASSLGITGGWSRAFF
TRBJ1-1 TRBV19 . CASQFRGNTEAFF
TRBJ2-1 TRBV9 TRBD2 CASSPGGEVAYNEQFF
TRBJ1-4 TRBV7-9 . CSSSLVAGENEKLFF
TRBJ2-2 TRBV28 TRBD1 CASGSGTGEDDGELFF
TRBJ2-5 TRBV27 TRBD2 CASSLGAGLAGETQYF
TRBJ1-2 TRBV28 . CASSLRVDYGYTF
TRBJ1-6 TRBV6-6 . CASGHRDTDSPLHF
TRBJ2-7 TRBV7-9 . CASSLGTQGDEQYF
TRBJ2-1 TRBV7-2 . CASSASPMRNEQFF
TRBJ2-2 TRBV7-9 TRBD1 CASSSKTRDRGLWTGELFF
TRBJ1-2 TRBV30 TRBD1 CAWSATPGGGRGIGVPNYGYTF
TRBJ2-2 TRBV4-1 TRBD1 CASSPNRGANTGELFF
TRBJ2-4 TRBV7-2 TRBD2 CASSISGTHKNIQYF
TRBJ1-3 TRBV4-3 . CASSSSNENTIYF
TRBJ1-1 TRBV18 TRBD1 CASSPKQGYTEAFF
TRBJ2-5 TRBV7-9 TRBD2 CSSSLADSGGPRETQYF
TRBJ2-7 TRBV7-8 . CASSFSAGREQYF
TRBJ2-7 TRBV15 . CATSRQGYYEQYF
TRBJ1-3 TRBV28 . CASSADRSGNTIYF